Presented here are 23 T cell receptor beta chains from one specimen sequenced in a study of human T cells and chemical hapten exposure. Time point given: patch test 1, 2 weeks after DPC sensitization. The sample's treatment: therapeutic diphenylcyclopropenone sensitization with weekly scalp DPC. One entry per CDR3 protein, called by TCRdb with MiXCR from the RACE reads. The sample records more than 100,000 distinct CDR3 sequences, roughly an eighth being singletons. Sequencing was performed on whole blood, taken in connection with sensitization to the hapten diphenylcyclopropenone (DPC). These receptors originate from a man between 18 and 35 years old with alopecia areata. Some clones in this sample may be carry-over from other donors' samples.

This clonotype was observed a few times. The V gene is TRBV6-1, the J gene TRBJ2-7, with D tentatively TRBD2 (6 bases). The CDR3 length is 14 residues. Germline CDR1 MNHNS, CDR2 SASEGT. V was pared by 5 bases and J by 0 bases, with 11 bases between. The CDR3 here is CASSNGGLSYEQYF. CDR3 bases: TGTGCCAGCAGTAATGGGGGACTCTCCTACGAGCAGTACTTC.

The V gene is TRBV9, the J gene TRBJ2-1; 7 positions match TRBD1. The CDR3 is made up of 15 amino acids. V trimming: 0 bases; J trimming: 5 bases; junction bases outside the gene matches: 5. Looked up from germline, CDR1 is SGDLS and CDR2 is YYNGEE. The CDR3 reads CASSVEGQQDNEQFF. The CDR3 nucleotides are TGTGCCAGCAGCGTAGAGGGACAGCAAGACAATGAGCAGTTCTTC.

This clonotype showed up just a few times. The gene calls are TRBV28 and TRBJ2-3; D unresolved. The V and J ends lost 3 bases and 11 bases respectively, with 9 bases between them. The V gene's germline CDR1 is MDHEN and CDR2 SYDVKM. This CDR3 has 11 amino acids. Here the CDR3 DNA reads TGTGCCAGCAGTTTGGGTATAGGGCAGTATTTT. As protein: CASSLGIGQYF.

This clonotype was counted many times. J is TRBJ1-6 and V is TRBV9; D gene ambiguous. Trimming cost V 2 bases and J 7 bases, with 13 bases left between them. Looked up from germline, CDR1 is SGDLS and CDR2 is YYNGEE. This CDR3 has 15 amino acids. The CDR3 DNA reads as TGTGCCAGCAGCGTTACGAAGGGAGGGAATTCACCCCTCCACTTT. Protein product: CASSVTKGGNSPLHF. The variable domain in full, completed from reference TRBV9 and TRBJ1-6, reads DSGVTQTPKHLITATGQRVTLRCSPRSGDLSVYWYQQSLDQGLQFLIQYYNGEERAKGNILERFSAQQFPDLHSELNLSSLELGDSALYFCASSVTKGGNSPLHFGNGTRLTVT.

This clonotype has more than one count but fewer than ten. CDR3 sequence: CASSPTVQGYNEQFF. The CDR3 DNA is TGTGCCAGCAGCCCAACGGTACAGGGTTACAATGAGCAGTTCTTC. The chain carries TRBV7-3 and TRBJ2-1; possibly TRBD1 for D (6 bases). V was cut by 5 bases and J by 4 bases, with 15 bases left in between. Germline V lookup: CDR1 SGHTA, CDR2 FQGTGA. The CDR3 length is 15 residues.

This clonotype has just a few counts. The V gene is TRBV6-6, the J gene TRBJ1-5; a possible D gene is TRBD1 (5 bases). This CDR3 comprises 13 residues. Deletions cut 10 bases from V and 1 base from J, with 11 bases between. Germline lookup yields CDR1 MNHNY and CDR2 SVGAGI (reference sequence). CDR3 sequence: CATGTVSNQPQHF. The CDR3 nucleotides are TGTGCCACTGGGACCGTCAGCAATCAGCCCCAGCATTTT.

Concerning this clonotype: A much larger clone differs by one base, so this may be a read error. The chain is built from TRBV19 and TRBJ1-2; 7 positions agree with TRBD1. V shed 4 bases and J 8 bases; nucleotides not matched to a gene: 10. The CDR3 sequence is 14 residues long. The germline V gene encodes CDR1 LNHDA and CDR2 SQIVND (reference sequence). The DNA of the CDR3 is TGTGCCAGTAGTACCCCTCCGACAGGGAACGGCTACACCTTC. Amino acid sequence: CASSTPPTGNGYTF.

This clonotype has just a few counts. This sequence joins TRBV3-1 and TRBJ2-7; the D call may be TRBD1 or TRBD2 (5 bases each). The V end lost 5 bases, the J end lost 6 bases, and 11 bases lay between the germline ends. Germline CDR1 reads LGHDT; CDR2 reads YNNKEL (reference sequence). The CDR3 runs 12 residues. The CDR3 DNA reads as TGTGCCAGCAGCATGGGGGTAGGCGAGCAGTACGTC. This translates into CASSMGVGEQYV.

The chain uses TRBV6-5 and TRBJ1-6, with 7 bases that match TRBD1. With V trimmed by 7 bases and J by 3 bases, 6 bases remained unmatched. Germline assignment: CDR1 MNHEY and CDR2 SVGAGI. This CDR3 has 15 amino acids. CDR3 loop: CASKEQGSYNSPLHF. In nucleotides, the CDR3 is TGTGCCAGCAAGGAACAGGGGAGCTATAATTCACCCCTCCACTTT.

The V and J genes are TRBV11-3 and TRBJ1-3; D is uncertain. CDR3 length: 15 residues. Deletions cut 1 base from V and 3 bases from J, with 10 bases between. CDR1 and CDR2 (germline): SGHNT, YENEEA. The chain's CDR3 is CASSLGRGDGNTIYF. CDR3 DNA sequence: TGTGCCAGCAGCTTAGGACGCGGTGATGGAAACACCATATATTTT.

The rearrangement uses TRBV2 and TRBJ2-5, with TRBD2 matching 7 bases. Germline V gene lookup returns CDR1 SNHLY and CDR2 FYNNEI. V shed 7 bases, J shed 2 bases, and the junction held 7 bases outside the gene matches. The CDR3 is made up of 14 amino acids. For the CDR3, the DNA is TGTGCCAGCAAACCTAGGGGACTACAAGAGACCCAGTACTTC. Its protein is CASKPRGLQETQYF.

This clonotype occurred a few times. V is TRBV4-3 and J is TRBJ2-5; 10 bases agree with TRBD2. The junction had 2 bases not matched to a gene; V was cut back by 3 bases and J by 1 base. The CDR3 runs to 15 residues. Germline-derived CDR1 and CDR2 are LGHNA and YSLEER. CDR3: CASSHGLAVQETQYF. The CDR3 region has the DNA TGCGCCAGCAGCCACGGACTAGCGGTCCAAGAGACCCAGTACTTC.

The chain is built from TRBV20-1 and TRBJ2-1; D not resolved. The germline V and J ends were trimmed by 6 bases and 5 bases, with 5 bases remaining between them. This CDR3 has 10 amino acids. CDR1 is DFQATT, CDR2 SNEGSKA, per germline (reference sequence). The CDR3 is CSATHNEQFF. The CDR3 coding sequence is TGCAGTGCAACCCACAATGAGCAGTTCTTC.

This clonotype was seen many times. The chain couples TRBV7-9 to TRBJ1-1; 8 bases agree with TRBD1. In germline, CDR1 is SEHNR, CDR2 FQNEAQ (reference sequence). This CDR3 contains 14 residues. Losses at the gene ends were 1 base for V and 4 bases for J; bases not matched to a gene: 2. Here the CDR3 reads CASSLETGVTEAFF. CDR3 nucleotides: TGTGCCAGCAGCTTAGAGACAGGGGTCACTGAAGCTTTCTTT.

There are many counts of this clonotype. This sequence joins TRBV11-2 and TRBJ2-1; no definite D call. The V end was cut by 3 bases, the J end by 0 bases, with 9 bases between. The CDR3 covers 15 residues. Germline lookup yields CDR1 SGHAT and CDR2 FQNNGV. In nucleotides, the CDR3 is TGTGCCAGCAGCTTCGGAGCGAGCTCCTACAATGAGCAGTTCTTC. Amino acid sequence: CASSFGASSYNEQFF.

The rearrangement links TRBV3-1 to TRBJ1-6; D gene uncertain. V was trimmed by 1 base and J by 8 bases, leaving 9 bases between them. The CDR3 is 14 amino acids. CDR1 is LGHDT, CDR2 YNNKEL, per germline (reference sequence). The CDR3 sequence is CASSQVEEYSPLHF. CDR3 DNA: TGTGCCAGCAGCCAAGTCGAGGAGTATTCACCCCTCCACTTT.

In DNA, the CDR3 is TGTGCCAGCAGCCAAGAGCTAGCGGGGGGATATGAGCAGTTCTTC. It codes for CASSQELAGGYEQFF. This rearrangement joins TRBV3-1 to TRBJ2-1; TRBD2 matches 11 bases. Per germline, CDR1 LGHDT and CDR2 YNNKEL (reference sequence). The CDR3 has 15 amino acids. V lost 0 bases, J lost 8 bases, and 3 bases stayed unmatched.

The chain couples TRBV28 to TRBJ2-5; perhaps TRBD1 as D (6 bases). The V gene's germline CDR1 is MDHEN and CDR2 SYDVKM. V was cut by 8 bases and J by 4 bases, with 17 bases left in between. The CDR3 covers 14 residues. CDR3 DNA: TGTGCCAGCCGGGGTGGGGGCTCAGGAGAGACCCAGTACTTC. This translates into CASRGGGSGETQYF.

V is TRBV20-1 and J is TRBJ2-1; tentatively, D is TRBD2 (5 bases). There are 16 residues in the CDR3. Germline CDR1 is DFQATT and CDR2 is SNEGSKA (reference sequence). V was trimmed by 2 bases and J by 2 bases, leaving 16 bases between them. The CDR3 DNA reads TGCAGTGCTAGAATCCCCGGGGTCGAGCCCTACAATGAGCAGTTCTTC. It specifies CSARIPGVEPYNEQFF.

This clonotype was detected a few times. The CDR3 coding sequence is TGTGCCAGCAGCCCCCGTAGCGGGGAGGCCTACAATGAGCAGTTCTTC. Encoded protein: CASSPRSGEAYNEQFF. The V call is TRBV7-2, the J call TRBJ2-1, with 8 bases matching TRBD2. CDR1 is SGHTA, CDR2 FQGNSA, per germline. The CDR3 runs to 16 residues. V lost 5 bases, J lost 2 bases, and 8 bases stayed unmatched.

A few counts support this clonotype. This sequence joins TRBV13 and TRBJ2-7; D might be TRBD1 (6 bases). Trimming took off 3 bases at V and 2 bases at J, with 35 bases between the two ends. Germline assignment: CDR1 PRHDT and CDR2 FYEKMQ (reference sequence). The CDR3 is made up of 22 amino acids. CDR3 in DNA: TGTGCCAGCAGCTTTGGGGCCCCTACAGGGTTCCTAGGGCAAAGGGCGACCTACGAGCAGTACTTC. Its translation: CASSFGAPTGFLGQRATYEQYF.

This clonotype was seen a handful of times. V is TRBV5-6 and J is TRBJ2-3; 7 bases align to TRBD1. V was pared by 4 bases and J by 6 bases, with 14 bases of the junction left unmatched. Germline lookup yields CDR1 SGHDT and CDR2 YYEEEE. The CDR3 sequence is 16 residues long. DNA of the CDR3: TGTGCCAGCAGCCCCCCTGACAGGGTGGGGTGGGATACGCAGTATTTT. This encodes CASSPPDRVGWDTQYF.

This rearrangement joins TRBV7-7 to TRBJ2-1; D possibly corresponds to TRBD1 (5 bases). Germline V gene data show CDR1 as SSHAT and CDR2 as FNYEAQ (reference sequence). The V and J ends lost 5 bases and 5 bases respectively, with 10 bases between them. This CDR3 spans 13 amino acids. CDR3 loop: CASSPTVDNEQFF. The CDR3 DNA is TGTGCCAGCAGCCCGACAGTAGACAATGAGCAGTTCTTC. The whole variable domain, remainder taken from reference TRBV7-7 and TRBJ2-1, is GAGVSQSPRYKVTKRGQDVTLRCDPISSHATLYWYQQALGQGPEFLTYFNYEAQPDKSGLPSDRFSAERPEGSISTLTIQRTEQRDSAMYRCASSPTVDNEQFFGPGTRLTVL.